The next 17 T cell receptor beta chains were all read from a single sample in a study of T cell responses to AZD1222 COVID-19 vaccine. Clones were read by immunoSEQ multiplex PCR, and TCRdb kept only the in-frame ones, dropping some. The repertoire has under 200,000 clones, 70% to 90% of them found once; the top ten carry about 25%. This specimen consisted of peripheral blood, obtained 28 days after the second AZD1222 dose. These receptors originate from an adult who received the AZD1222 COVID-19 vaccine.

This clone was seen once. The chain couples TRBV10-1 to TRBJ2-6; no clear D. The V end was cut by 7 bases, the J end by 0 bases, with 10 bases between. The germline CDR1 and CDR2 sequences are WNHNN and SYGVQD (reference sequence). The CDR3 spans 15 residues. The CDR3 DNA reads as TGCGCCAGCACAAGGGAATACTCTGGGGCCAACGTCCTGACTTTC. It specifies CASTREYSGANVLTF.

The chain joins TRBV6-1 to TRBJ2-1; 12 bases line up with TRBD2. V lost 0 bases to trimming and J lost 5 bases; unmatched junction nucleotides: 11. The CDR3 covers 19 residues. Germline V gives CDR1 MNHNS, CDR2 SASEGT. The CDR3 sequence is CASSEALVPGLAGNNEQFF. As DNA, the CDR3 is TGTGCCAGCAGTGAAGCGCTCGTTCCGGGACTAGCGGGTAACAATGAGCAGTTCTTC.

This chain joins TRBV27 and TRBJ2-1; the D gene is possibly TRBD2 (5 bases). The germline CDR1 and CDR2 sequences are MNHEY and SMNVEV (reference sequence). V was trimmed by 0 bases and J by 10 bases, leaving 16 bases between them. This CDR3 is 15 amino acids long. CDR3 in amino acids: CASSLSQRLGREQFF. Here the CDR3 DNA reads TGTGCCAGCAGTTTATCTCAGCGGTTAGGAAGAGAGCAGTTCTTC.

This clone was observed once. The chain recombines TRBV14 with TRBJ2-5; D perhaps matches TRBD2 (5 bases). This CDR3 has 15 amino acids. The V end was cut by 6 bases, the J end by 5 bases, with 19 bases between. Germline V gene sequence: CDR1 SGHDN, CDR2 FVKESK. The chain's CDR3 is CASSHVLDYPETQYF. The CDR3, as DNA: TGTGCCAGCAGTCATGTGCTAGACTACCCGGAGACCCAGTACTTC. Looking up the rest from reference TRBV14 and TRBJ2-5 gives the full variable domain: EAGVTQFPSHSVIEKGQTVTLRCDPISGHDNLYWYRRVMGKEIKFLLHFVKESKQDESGMPNNRFLAERTGGTYSTLKVQPAELEDSGVYFCASSHVLDYPETQYFGPGTRLLVL.

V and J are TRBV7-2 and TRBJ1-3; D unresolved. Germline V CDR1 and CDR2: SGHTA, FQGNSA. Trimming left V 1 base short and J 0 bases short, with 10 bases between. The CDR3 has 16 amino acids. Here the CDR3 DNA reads TGTGCCAGCAGCTTAGGGGGTACGAGCTCTGGAAACACCATATATTTT. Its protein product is CASSLGGTSSGNTIYF.

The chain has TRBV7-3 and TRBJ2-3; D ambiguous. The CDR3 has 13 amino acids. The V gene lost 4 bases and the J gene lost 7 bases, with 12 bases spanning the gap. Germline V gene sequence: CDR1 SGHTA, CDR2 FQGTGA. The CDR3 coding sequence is TGTGCCAGCAGCTCCCCCTCCGGGTATACGCAGTATTTT. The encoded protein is CASSSPSGYTQYF.

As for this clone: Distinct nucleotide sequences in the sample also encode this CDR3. CDR3 nucleotide sequence: TGTGCCAGCAGCTTAACAGGGGGCAATGAGCAGTTCTTC. Protein: CASSLTGGNEQFF. The J gene is TRBJ2-1, the V gene TRBV7-3; a possible D gene is TRBD1 (6 bases). The CDR3 has 13 residues. The germline gives CDR1 SGHTA, CDR2 FQGTGA. V lost 0 bases, J lost 6 bases, and 6 bases lay in between. Full variable domain (missing parts from reference TRBV7-3 and TRBJ2-1): GAGVSQTPSNKVTEKGKYVELRCDPISGHTALYWYRQSLGQGPEFLIYFQGTGAADDSGLPNDRFFAVRPEGSVSTLKIQRTERGDSAVYLCASSLTGGNEQFFGPGTRLTVL.

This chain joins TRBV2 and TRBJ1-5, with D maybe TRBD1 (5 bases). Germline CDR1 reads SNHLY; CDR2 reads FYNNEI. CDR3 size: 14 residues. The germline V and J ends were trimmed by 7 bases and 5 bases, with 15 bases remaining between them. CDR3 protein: CASTLSWGDQPQHF. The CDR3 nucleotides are TGTGCCAGCACTCTATCCTGGGGGGATCAGCCCCAGCATTTT.

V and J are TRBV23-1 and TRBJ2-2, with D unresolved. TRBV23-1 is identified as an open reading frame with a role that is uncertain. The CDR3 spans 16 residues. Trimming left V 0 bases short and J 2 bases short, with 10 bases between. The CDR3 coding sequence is TGCGCCAGCAGTCAATCTAAAAGGGTAAACACCGGGGAGCTGTTTTTT. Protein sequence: CASSQSKRVNTGELFF.

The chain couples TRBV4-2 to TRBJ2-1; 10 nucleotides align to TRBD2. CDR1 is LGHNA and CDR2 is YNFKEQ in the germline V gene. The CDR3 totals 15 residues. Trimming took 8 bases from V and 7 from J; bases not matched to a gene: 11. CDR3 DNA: TGTGCCAGCCAGCTTACCGGGACTAGCGAAAATGAGCAGTTCTTC. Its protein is CASQLTGTSENEQFF.

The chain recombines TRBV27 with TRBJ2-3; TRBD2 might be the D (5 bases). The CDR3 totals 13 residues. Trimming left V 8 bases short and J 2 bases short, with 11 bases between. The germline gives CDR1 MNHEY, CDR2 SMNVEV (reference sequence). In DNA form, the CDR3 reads TGTGCCAGCCGGCGGACTTCCACAGATACGCAGTATTTT. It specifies CASRRTSTDTQYF.

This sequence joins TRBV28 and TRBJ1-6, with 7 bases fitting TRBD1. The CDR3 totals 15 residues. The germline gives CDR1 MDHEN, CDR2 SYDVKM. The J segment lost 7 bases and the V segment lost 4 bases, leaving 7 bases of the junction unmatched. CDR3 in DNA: TGTGCCAGCAGTTCCGGGGACAGAAAGAATTCACCCCTCCACTTT. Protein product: CASSSGDRKNSPLHF.

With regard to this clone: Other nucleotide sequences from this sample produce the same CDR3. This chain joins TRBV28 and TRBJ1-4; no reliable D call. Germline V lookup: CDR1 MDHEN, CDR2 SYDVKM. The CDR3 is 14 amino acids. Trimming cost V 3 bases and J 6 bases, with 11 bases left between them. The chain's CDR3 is CASSFGGSDEKLFF. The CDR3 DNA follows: TGTGCCAGCAGTTTCGGCGGGTCGGATGAAAAACTGTTTTTT.

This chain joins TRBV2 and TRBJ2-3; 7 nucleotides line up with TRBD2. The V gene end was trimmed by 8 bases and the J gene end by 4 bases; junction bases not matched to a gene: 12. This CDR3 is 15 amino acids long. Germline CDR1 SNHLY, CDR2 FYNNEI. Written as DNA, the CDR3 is TGTGCCAGCCTTGGGAGGGGAGGGCAAGCAGATACGCAGTATTTT. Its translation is CASLGRGGQADTQYF.

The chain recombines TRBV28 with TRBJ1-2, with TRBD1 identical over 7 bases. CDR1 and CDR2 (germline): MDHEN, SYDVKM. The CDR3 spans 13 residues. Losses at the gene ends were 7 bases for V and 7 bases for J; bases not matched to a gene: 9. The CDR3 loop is CASNKQGMGGYTF. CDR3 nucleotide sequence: TGTGCCAGCAACAAACAGGGGATGGGTGGCTACACCTTC.

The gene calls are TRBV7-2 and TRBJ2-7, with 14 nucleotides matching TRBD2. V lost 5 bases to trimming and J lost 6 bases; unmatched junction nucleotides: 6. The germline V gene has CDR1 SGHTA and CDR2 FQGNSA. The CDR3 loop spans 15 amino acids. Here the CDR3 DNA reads TGTGCCAGCAGCCGGCCGGGACTAGCGGGAGTCGAGCAGTACTTC. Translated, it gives CASSRPGLAGVEQYF.

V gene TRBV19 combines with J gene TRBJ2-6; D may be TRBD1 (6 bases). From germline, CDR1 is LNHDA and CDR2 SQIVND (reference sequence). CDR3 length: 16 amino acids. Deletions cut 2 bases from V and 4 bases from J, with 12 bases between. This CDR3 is CASSILGDTGANVLTF. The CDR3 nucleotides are TGTGCCAGTAGTATATTGGGGGACACCGGGGCCAACGTCCTGACTTTC. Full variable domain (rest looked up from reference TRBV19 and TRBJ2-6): DGGITQSPKYLFRKEGQNVTLSCEQNLNHDAMYWYRQDPGQGLRLIYYSQIVNDFQKGDIAEGYSVSREKKESFPLTVTSAQKNPTAFYLCASSILGDTGANVLTFGAGSRLTVL.